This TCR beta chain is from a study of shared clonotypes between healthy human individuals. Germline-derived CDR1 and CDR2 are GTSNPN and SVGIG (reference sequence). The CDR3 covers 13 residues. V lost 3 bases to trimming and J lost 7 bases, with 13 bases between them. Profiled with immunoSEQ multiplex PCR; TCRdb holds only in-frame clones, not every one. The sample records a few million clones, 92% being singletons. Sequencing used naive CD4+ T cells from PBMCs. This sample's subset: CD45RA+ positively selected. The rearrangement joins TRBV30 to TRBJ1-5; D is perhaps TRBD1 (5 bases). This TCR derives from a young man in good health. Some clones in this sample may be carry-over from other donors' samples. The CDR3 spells CAWSPEGIQPQHF. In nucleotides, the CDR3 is TGTGCCTGGAGCCCGGAGGGGATACAGCCCCAGCATTTT.